This T cell receptor beta chain was found in a study of cytomegalovirus exposure and HLA in healthy donors. Germline V gene lookup returns CDR1 KGHSH and CDR2 LQKENI. V was trimmed by 6 bases and J by 4 bases, leaving 10 bases between them. This CDR3 region has 12 residues. This clone was seen more than once but under ten times. The PCR ran on 60 Vbeta and 13 Jbeta primers. The method was immunoSEQ multiplex PCR; TCRdb's version includes in-frame clones alone and lacks a portion of them. The data hold about 120,000 clones, with about 8.6% observed a single time. The sequence was obtained from a woman aged 40-49 years in good health and CMV-seropositive. Sample: PBMCs. This chain connects TRBV18 to TRBJ2-7, with D possibly TRBD2 on 6 matching bases. CDR3: CASSPGTYEQYF. The CDR3 DNA reads TGTGCCAGCTCTCCCGGGACTTACGAGCAGTACTTC.